This TCR beta chain stems from a study of blood T cell repertoires in COVID-19. At the level of the study: Samples of COVID-19 (acute and convalescent) were obtained from the United States, Italy and Spain.

The assay was immunoSEQ multiplex PCR, and TCRdb's table has in-frame clones only and misses some. The sample holds roughly 260,000 clones, about nine tenths seen once. The sequenced sample consisted of peripheral blood. The receptor was isolated from a woman younger than 45 with COVID-19, enrolled during active disease.

CDR3 nucleotide sequence: TGTGCCAGCAGTCTGACAGGGTATACCTATGGCTACACCTTC. Encoded protein: CASSLTGYTYGYTF. The rearrangement links TRBV28 to TRBJ1-2, with 7 bases that match TRBD1. V lost 5 bases, J lost 4 bases, and 7 bases stayed unmatched. There are 14 residues in the CDR3. From germline, CDR1 is MDHEN and CDR2 SYDVKM.